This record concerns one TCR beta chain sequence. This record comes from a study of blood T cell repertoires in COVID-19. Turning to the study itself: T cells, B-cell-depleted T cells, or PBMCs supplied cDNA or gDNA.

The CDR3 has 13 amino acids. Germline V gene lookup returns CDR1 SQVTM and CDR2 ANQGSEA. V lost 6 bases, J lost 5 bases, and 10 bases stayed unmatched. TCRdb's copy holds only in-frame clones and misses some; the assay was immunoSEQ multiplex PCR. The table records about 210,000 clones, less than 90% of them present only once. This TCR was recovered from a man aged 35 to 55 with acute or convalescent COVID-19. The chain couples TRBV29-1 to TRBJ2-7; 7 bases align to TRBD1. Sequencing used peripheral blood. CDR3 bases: TGCAGCGTCCGACTTGACAGGGCGGACGAGCAGTACTTC. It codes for CSVRLDRADEQYF.